Given below is one T cell receptor (beta chain) in context. These data are taken from a study of T cells in Graves' hyperthyroidism and ophthalmopathy. Losses at the gene ends were 7 bases for V and 1 base for J; bases not matched to a gene: 9. Germline values: CDR1 PRHDT, CDR2 FYEKMQ (reference sequence). The length of the CDR3 is 15 residues. The source material, RNA transcripts, was used to amplify TCR beta CDR3 regions. HTBI primers were employed in a first-round RT-PCR of the TCR CDR3. TCRdb passed the multiplex PCR reads through MiXCR, listing each CDR3 protein once. The sample has 600,000 to 800,000 distinct CDR3 sequences, 30% to 40% seen once.

The V call is TRBV13, the J call TRBJ1-1; 7 bases align to TRBD1. The TCR was taken from a middle-aged woman with Graves' hyperthyroidism. Specimen: blood. CDR3 in DNA: TGTGCCAGCAATGTGGCAAGACAGGGGAACACTGAAGCTTTCTTT. Translating gives CASNVARQGNTEAFF.